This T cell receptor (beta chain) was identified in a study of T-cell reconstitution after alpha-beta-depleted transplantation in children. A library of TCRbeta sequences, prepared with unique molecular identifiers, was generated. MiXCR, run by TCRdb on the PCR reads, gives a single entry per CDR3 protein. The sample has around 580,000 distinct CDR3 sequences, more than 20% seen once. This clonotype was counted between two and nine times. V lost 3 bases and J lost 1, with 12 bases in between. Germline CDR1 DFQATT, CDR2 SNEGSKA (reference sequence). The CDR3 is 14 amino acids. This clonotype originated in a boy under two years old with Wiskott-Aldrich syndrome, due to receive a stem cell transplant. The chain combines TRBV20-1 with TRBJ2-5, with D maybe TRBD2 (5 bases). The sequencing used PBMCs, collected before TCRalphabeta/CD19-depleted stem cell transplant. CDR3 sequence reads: CSASPLLGQETQYF. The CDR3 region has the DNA TGCAGTGCTAGCCCTCTACTAGGCCAAGAGACCCAGTACTTC.